This TCR beta chain was obtained from a study of blood T cell repertoires in COVID-19 (dated by TCRdb to about 2020). At the level of the whole study: The collaborator samples originated in the United States, Italy and Spain and spanned the acute and convalescent phases of COVID-19. The material from the prospective study consisted of cDNA or gDNA derived from T cells, B-cell-depleted T cells, or PBMCs. The dataset comprised deeply sampled blood TCRbeta repertoires from subjects exposed to, actively infected with, or recovered from COVID-19. The repertoires were released in a freely available public database intended as a resource for research on the immune response to SARS-CoV-2. Samples were obtained from the ongoing ImmuneRACE study (first 160 participants) and from some 1,300 subjects provided by 6 global collaborators. A de-identified subject ID, COVID-19 status, age in years and sex were almost always included in the sample metadata. Where available, HLA class I and class II types were taken from metadata supplied by the sample provider and were not determined by assay-based typing.

This clone was recorded only once. Its antigen remains undetermined. Within one base of it there is no much larger clone, and no base qualities were kept. Samples from volunteer blood donors who had recovered from COVID-19 were contributed by a second Seattle source. Each collaborating institution followed its own protocols to collect whole blood in K2EDTA tubes. For TCRbeta analysis, collaborators shipped samples as frozen whole blood, isolated PBMCs, or DNA extracted from either of those sample types. TCRbeta CDR3 regions were amplified from genomic DNA by means of the immunoSEQ Assay, a bias-controlled multiplex PCR. In the paper's pipeline: Within the assay, amplification of reference gene primers was used to estimate how many nucleated cells each sample contained. To quantify the absolute abundance of each unique TCRbeta CDR3 rearrangement, sequence reads were collapsed and filtered. For each sample, productive Simpson clonality was calculated as the square root of Simpson's diversity index across productive rearrangements. TCRdb re-hosts the immuneACCESS table, in-frame sequences only. Its copies lack some clones; in the studies checked, an unresolved V gene accounts for under half of them, and the cause for the rest is not known. V and J calls and clone size follow that table, whereas D and trimming were derived from the DNA. For this sample the table gives approximately 240,000 clones, of which approximately 84% were detected only once. The ten largest clones add up to roughly 3% of the sample.

On the study overall, not on this receptor specifically: Clinical and demographic metadata were provided uncurated, with the amount varying by source and participant.

Looking up the germline V gene (reference sequence) yields CDR1 LGHDT and CDR2 YNNKEL. V lost 0 bases and J lost 3 bases, and the count of bases not matched to a germline gene is 2. Including the terminal cysteine and phenylalanine, the CDR3 comprises 15 residues. Just CDR3 DNA is preserved here, 45 bases in frame from base 1. The clonotype originates from a woman in her 30s who had recovered from COVID-19. Material for sequencing was peripheral blood. The rearranged chain carries TRBV3-1 (or the pseudogene TRBV3-2) and TRBJ2-1; the junction holds 7 bases that match TRBD1. The CDR3 corresponds to CASSQEGTVYNEQFF. The bases read TGTGCCAGCAGCCAAGAAGGGACAGTCTACAATGAGCAGTTCTTC.